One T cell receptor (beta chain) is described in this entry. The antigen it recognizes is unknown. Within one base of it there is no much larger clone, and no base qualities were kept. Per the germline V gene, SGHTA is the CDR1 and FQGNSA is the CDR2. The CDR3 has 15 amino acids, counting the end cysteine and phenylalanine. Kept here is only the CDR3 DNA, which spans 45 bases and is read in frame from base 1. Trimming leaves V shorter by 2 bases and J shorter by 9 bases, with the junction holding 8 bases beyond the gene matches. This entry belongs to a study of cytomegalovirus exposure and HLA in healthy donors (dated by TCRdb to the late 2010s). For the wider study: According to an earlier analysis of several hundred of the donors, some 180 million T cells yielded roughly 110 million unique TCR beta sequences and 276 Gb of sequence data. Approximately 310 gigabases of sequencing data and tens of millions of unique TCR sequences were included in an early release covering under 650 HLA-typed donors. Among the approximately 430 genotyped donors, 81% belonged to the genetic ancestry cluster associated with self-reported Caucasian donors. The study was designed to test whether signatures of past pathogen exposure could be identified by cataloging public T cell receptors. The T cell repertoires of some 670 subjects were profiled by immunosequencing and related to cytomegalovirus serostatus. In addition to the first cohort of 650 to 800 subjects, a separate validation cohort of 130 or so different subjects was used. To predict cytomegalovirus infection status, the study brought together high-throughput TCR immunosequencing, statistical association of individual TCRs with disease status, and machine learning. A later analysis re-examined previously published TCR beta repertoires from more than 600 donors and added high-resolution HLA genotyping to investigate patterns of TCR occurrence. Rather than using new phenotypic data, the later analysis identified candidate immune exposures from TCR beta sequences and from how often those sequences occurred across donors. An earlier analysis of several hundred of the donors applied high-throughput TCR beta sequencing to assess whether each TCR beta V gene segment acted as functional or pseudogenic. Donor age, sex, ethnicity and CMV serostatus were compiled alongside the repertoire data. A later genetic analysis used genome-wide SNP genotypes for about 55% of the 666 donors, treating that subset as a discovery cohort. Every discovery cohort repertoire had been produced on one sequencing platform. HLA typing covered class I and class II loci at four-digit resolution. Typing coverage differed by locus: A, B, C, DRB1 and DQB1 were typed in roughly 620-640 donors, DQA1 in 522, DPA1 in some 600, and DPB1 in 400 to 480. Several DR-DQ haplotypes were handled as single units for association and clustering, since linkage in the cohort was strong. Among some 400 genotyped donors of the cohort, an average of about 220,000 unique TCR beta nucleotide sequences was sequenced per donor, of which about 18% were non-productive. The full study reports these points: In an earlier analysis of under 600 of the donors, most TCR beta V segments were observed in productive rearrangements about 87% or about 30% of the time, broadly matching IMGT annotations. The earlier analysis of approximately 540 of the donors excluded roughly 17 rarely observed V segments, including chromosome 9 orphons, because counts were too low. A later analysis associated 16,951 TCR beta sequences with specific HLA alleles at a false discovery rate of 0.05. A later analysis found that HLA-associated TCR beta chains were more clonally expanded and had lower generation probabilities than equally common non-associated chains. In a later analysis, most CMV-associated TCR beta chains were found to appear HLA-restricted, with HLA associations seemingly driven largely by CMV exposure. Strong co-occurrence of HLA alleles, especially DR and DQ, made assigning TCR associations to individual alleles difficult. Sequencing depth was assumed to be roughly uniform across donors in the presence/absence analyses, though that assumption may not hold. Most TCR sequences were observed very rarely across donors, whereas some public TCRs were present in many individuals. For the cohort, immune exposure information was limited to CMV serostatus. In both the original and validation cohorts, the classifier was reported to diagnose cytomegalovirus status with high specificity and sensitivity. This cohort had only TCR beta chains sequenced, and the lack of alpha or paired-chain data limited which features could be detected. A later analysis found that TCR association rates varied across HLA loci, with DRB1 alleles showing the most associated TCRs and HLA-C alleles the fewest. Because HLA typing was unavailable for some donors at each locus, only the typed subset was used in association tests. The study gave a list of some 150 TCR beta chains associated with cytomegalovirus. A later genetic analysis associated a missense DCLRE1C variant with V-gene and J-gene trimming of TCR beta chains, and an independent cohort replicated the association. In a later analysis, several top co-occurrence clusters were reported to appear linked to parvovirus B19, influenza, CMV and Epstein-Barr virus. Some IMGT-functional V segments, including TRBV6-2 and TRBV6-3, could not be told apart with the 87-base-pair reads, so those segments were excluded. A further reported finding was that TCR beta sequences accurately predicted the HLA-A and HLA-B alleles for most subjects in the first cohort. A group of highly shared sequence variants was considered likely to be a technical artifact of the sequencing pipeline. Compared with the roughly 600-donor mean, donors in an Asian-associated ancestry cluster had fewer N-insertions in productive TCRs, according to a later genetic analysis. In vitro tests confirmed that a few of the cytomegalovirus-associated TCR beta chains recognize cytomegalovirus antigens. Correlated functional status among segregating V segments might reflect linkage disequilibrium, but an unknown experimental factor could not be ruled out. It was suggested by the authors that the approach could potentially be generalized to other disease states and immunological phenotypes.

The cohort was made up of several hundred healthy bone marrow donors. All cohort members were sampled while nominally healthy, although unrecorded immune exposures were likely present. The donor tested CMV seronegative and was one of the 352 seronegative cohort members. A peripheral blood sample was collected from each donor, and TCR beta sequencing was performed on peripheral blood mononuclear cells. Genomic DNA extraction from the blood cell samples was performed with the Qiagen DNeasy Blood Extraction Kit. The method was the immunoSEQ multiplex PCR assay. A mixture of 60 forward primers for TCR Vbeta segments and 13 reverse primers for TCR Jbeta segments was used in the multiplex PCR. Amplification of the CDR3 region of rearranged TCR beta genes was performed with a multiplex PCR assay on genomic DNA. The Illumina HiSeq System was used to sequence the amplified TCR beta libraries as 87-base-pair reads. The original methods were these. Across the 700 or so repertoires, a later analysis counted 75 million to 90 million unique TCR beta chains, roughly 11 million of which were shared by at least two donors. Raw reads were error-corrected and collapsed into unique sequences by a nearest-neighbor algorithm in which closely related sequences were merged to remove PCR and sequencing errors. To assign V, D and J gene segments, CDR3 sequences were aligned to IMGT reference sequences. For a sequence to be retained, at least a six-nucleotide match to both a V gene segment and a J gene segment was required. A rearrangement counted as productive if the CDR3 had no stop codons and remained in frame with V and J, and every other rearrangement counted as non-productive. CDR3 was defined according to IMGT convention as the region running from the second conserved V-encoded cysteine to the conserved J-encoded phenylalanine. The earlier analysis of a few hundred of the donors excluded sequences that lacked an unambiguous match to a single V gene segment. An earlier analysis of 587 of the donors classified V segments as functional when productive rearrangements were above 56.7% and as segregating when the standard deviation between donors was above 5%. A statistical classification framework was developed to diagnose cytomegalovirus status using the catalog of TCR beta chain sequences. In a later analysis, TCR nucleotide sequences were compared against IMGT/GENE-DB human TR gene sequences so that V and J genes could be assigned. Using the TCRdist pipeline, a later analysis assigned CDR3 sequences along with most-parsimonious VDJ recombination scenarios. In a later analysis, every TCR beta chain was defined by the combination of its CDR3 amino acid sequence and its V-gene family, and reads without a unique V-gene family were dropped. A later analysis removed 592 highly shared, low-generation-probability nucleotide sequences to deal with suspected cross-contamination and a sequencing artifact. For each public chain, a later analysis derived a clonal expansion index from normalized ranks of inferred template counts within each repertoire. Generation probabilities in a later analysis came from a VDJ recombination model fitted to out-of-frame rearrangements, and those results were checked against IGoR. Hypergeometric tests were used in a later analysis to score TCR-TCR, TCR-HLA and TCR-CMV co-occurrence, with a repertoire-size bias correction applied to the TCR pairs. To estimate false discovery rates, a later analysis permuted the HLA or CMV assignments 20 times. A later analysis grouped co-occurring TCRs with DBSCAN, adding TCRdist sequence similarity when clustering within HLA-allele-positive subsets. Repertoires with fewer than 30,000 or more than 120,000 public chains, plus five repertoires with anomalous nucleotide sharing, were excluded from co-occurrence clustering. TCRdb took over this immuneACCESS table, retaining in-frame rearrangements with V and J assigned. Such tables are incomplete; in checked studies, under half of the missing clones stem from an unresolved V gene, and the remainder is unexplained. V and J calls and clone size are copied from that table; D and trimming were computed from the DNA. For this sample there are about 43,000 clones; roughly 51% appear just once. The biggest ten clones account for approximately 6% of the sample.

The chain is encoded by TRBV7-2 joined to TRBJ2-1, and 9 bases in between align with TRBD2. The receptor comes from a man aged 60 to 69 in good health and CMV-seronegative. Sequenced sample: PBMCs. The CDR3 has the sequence CASSLLAGTRGEQFF. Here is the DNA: TGTGCCAGCAGCTTACTAGCGGGGACTCGGGGTGAGCAGTTCTTC.